This TCR beta chain was found in a study of T cell repertoires in cytomegalovirus infection. Study context: The study used recently identified HLA-C-restricted and well-studied HLA-B-restricted CMV epitopes. CMV infection and matching HLA type were both indicated by public TCR beta signatures. Overall study findings and caveats: CMV carriers having the relevant HLA were flagged by cumulative public TCR beta family frequency. HLA-C-restricted CMV clonotypes gave the most frequent clonotype in two of eight donors.

Comment on this clonotype: Its antigen is currently unknown.

V gave up 4 bases and J gave up 3 bases, with 16 bases separating them. The CDR3 has 15 amino acids. From germline, CDR1 is SGHRS and CDR2 YFSETQ. TCRdb processed the reads anew with MiXCR; each CDR3 protein has one entry. The data show some 62,000 distinct CDR3 sequences, with just over 20% seen just once and over 65% held by the top ten. This sequence originates from a human donor in good health (CMV status not recorded). Some clones in this sample may be carry-over from other donors' samples. The source material was CD8+ T cells from cultured PBMCs, sampled from culture after CMV antigen stimulation. The rearrangement uses TRBV5-1 and TRBJ1-1; D is perhaps TRBD1 (5 bases). CDR3 bases: TGCGCCAGCAGCCCCGCCACAGGCCGGGACACTGAAGCTTTCTTT. Translated: CASSPATGRDTEAFF.